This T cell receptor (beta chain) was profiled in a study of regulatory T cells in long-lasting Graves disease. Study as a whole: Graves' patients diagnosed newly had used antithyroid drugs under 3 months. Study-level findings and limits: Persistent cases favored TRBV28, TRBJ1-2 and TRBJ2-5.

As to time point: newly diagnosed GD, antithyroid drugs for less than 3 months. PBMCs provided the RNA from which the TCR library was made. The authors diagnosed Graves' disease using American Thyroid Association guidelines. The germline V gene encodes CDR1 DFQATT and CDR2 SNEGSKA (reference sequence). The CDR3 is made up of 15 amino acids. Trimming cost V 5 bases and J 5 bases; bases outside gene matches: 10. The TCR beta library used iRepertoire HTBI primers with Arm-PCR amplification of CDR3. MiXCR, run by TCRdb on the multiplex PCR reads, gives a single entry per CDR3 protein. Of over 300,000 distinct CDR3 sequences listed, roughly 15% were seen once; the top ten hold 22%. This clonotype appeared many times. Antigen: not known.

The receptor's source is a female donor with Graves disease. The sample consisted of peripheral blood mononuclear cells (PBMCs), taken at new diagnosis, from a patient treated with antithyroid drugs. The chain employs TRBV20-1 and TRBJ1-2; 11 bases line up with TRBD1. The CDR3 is CSAHGRTGGLYGYTF. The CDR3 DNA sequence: TGCAGTGCTCACGGCAGGACAGGGGGCTTGTATGGCTACACCTTC.